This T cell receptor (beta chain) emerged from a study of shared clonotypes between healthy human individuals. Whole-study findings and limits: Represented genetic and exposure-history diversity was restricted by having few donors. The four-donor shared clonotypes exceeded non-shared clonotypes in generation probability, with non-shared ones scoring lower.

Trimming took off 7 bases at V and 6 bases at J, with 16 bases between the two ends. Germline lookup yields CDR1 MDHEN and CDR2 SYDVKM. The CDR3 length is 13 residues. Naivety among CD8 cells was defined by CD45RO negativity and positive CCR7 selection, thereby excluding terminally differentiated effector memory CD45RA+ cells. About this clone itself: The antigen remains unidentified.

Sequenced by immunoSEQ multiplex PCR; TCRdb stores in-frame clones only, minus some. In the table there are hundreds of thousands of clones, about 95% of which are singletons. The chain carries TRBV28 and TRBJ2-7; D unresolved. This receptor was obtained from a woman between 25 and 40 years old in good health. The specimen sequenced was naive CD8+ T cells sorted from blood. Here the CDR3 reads CASKWSEMSEQYF. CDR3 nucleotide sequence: TGTGCCAGCAAGTGGTCGGAGATGAGCGAGCAGTACTTC.